This T cell receptor beta chain is from a study of cytomegalovirus exposure and HLA in healthy donors. Notes on the study in general: Using the classifier, cytomegalovirus status was reportedly diagnosed with high specificity and sensitivity.

Of note for this clone: Its antigen is as yet unknown.

Primers included in the PCR were 60 Vbeta and 13 Jbeta primers. Measured with immunoSEQ multiplex PCR; TCRdb has only the in-frame clones, and not every one. Found here are approximately 150,000 clones; the top ten clones hold 2.2%. Per germline, CDR1 MNHEY and CDR2 SVGAGI. Trimming shortened V by 7 bases and J by 0 bases, and 9 bases separated the two germline ends. This CDR3 has 13 amino acids. J is TRBJ2-5 and V is TRBV6-5; no definite D call. Sequenced: PBMCs. This TCR came from a woman between 18 and 29 years old in good health and CMV-seronegative. In DNA, the CDR3 is TGTGCCAGCATCGGCGGTAACCAAGAGACCCAGTACTTC. It specifies CASIGGNQETQYF.